One sample yielded the 22 T cell receptor beta chains listed below, sequenced in a study of CD8 T cells in ankylosing spondylitis (dated by TCRdb to between 2016 and 2019). Libraries were constructed by 5' RACE. Sequencing relied on an Illumina HiSeq 2500. The public reads were quality trimmed at Q25 with fastp and then assembled into clones with MiXCR by TCRdb, keeping productive beta chains. Each CDR3 protein gets just one entry, which takes the most common genes and DNA from the rows behind it. The sample includes 220,000 or so distinct CDR3 sequences, with approximately 20% observed a single time. About 39% of the sample belongs to the ten largest clones. Here is what the overall study found, with its caveats: Blood from ankylosing spondylitis patients appeared to be characterized by a TCR beta motif composed of under 10 highly homologous amino acid variants.

These receptors' antigens are unknown. The sequenced material came from blood, either unsorted or a sorted T cell fraction (not recorded which). The source of these receptors is a male donor with ankylosing spondylitis.

The V and J genes are TRBV4-1 and TRBJ1-2, with D maybe TRBD1 (5 bases). The CDR3 is 14 residues long. Germline values: CDR1 MGHRA, CDR2 YSYEKL. With 0 bases removed from V and 4 bases from J, the gap between germline ends came to 9 bases. The CDR3 sequence: CASSQEAGSYGYTF. The CDR3 bases are TGCGCCAGCAGCCAAGAAGCAGGGTCCTATGGCTACACCTTC.

This clonotype showed up many times. The chain joins TRBV9 to TRBJ2-5; 7 bases fit TRBD1. The CDR3 is 15 amino acids. The germline CDR1 and CDR2 sequences are SGDLS and YYNGEE. The V gene end was trimmed by 3 bases and the J gene end by 2 bases; junction bases not matched to a gene: 7. The CDR3 DNA follows: TGTGCCAGCAGCGCGTGGGACAGCCCACAAGAGACCCAGTACTTC. It encodes CASSAWDSPQETQYF.

DNA for the CDR3: TGTGCCAGCAGCTTAGATGTCTTTGCAGAAACCAGGGAGCTGTTTTTT. Protein sequence: CASSLDVFAETRELFF. This chain connects TRBV11-2 to TRBJ2-2; D is uncertain. Germline CDR1 and CDR2: SGHAT and FQNNGV. CDR3 size: 16 residues. Trimming took off 0 bases at V and 9 bases at J, with 17 bases between the two ends. Full variable domain (missing parts from reference TRBV11-2 and TRBJ2-2): EAGVAQSPRYKIIEKRQSVAFWCNPISGHATLYWYQQILGQGPKLLIQFQNNGVVDDSQLPKDRFSAERLKGVDSTLKIQPAKLEDSAVYLCASSLDVFAETRELFFGEGSRLTVL.

The chain employs TRBV11-2 and TRBJ1-4, with a possible D match to TRBD1 (5 bases). The V and J ends lost 3 bases and 13 bases respectively, with 27 bases between them. The CDR3 runs 17 residues. The germline V gene has CDR1 SGHAT and CDR2 FQNNGV. CDR3 in amino acids: CASSFPIGDNPNDRLFF. CDR3 DNA: TGTGCCAGCAGCTTCCCCATTGGGGATAATCCAAATGACAGACTGTTTTTT. Supplemented by reference TRBV11-2 and TRBJ1-4, the full variable domain reads EAGVAQSPRYKIIEKRQSVAFWCNPISGHATLYWYQQILGQGPKLLIQFQNNGVVDDSQLPKDRFSAERLKGVDSTLKIQPAKLEDSAVYLCASSFPIGDNPNDRLFFGSGTQLSVL.

This clonotype came up a few times. The chain carries TRBV15 and TRBJ2-1; 10 positions agree with TRBD2. The V segment lost 1 base and the J segment 5 bases; nucleotides outside the gene matches: 8. Germline assignment: CDR1 LNHNV and CDR2 YYDKDF (reference sequence). This CDR3 is 17 amino acids long. The CDR3 nucleotides read TGTGCCACCAGCAGAGGTTTAGCGGGGGGCCAAAACAATGAGCAGTTCTTC. It specifies CATSRGLAGGQNNEQFF. The full variable domain, rest sourced from reference TRBV15 and TRBJ2-1, is DAMVIQNPRYQVTQFGKPVTLSCSQTLNHNVMYWYQQKSSQAPKLLFHYYDKDFNNEADTPDNFQSRRPNTSFCFLDIRSPGLGDTAMYLCATSRGLAGGQNNEQFFGPGTRLTVL.

This clonotype was seen more than once but under ten times. The chain employs TRBV18 and TRBJ2-3; weak D call: TRBD2 (5 bases). CDR1 is KGHSH and CDR2 is LQKENI in the germline V gene. The CDR3 is made up of 16 amino acids. Trimming left V 6 bases short and J 0 bases short, with 16 bases between. As DNA, the CDR3 is TGTGCCAGCTCGTCTCGGCTTGGAGGTAGCACAGATACGCAGTATTTT. Its protein is CASSSRLGGSTDTQYF.

The chain uses TRBV6-2 or TRBV6-3 and TRBJ1-1, with 9 positions matching TRBD1. The germline CDR1 and CDR2 sequences are MNHEY and SVGEGT. With V trimmed by 2 bases and J by 3 bases, 7 bases remained unmatched. The CDR3 consists of 16 residues. The CDR3 is CASSYDSTGGHTEAFF. The CDR3 DNA reads TGTGCCAGCAGTTACGACTCGACAGGGGGTCACACTGAAGCTTTCTTT.

This clonotype has at least ten counts. V is TRBV29-1 and J is TRBJ2-3; no definite D call. Trimming cost V 0 bases and J 3 bases, with 10 bases left between them. The germline V gene encodes CDR1 SQVTM and CDR2 ANQGSEA. This CDR3 is 14 amino acids long. This CDR3 is CSVEDEFETDTQYF. In nucleotides, the CDR3 is TGCAGCGTTGAAGATGAGTTCGAAACAGATACGCAGTATTTT.

This sequence joins TRBV2 and TRBJ1-2; D possibly corresponds to TRBD1 (5 bases). This CDR3 is built from 16 residues. Germline CDR1 is SNHLY and CDR2 is FYNNEI. V was cut by 3 bases and J by 1 base, with 15 bases left in between. The CDR3 is CASSDIGDSYNYGYTF. CDR3 in DNA: TGTGCCAGCAGTGATATCGGCGACAGCTATAACTATGGCTACACCTTC.

This clonotype was found a few times. The chain is built from TRBV12-3 or TRBV12-4 and TRBJ2-3; tentative D call: TRBD2 (5 bases). The CDR3 extends over 16 amino acids. Trimming took off 6 bases at V and 0 bases at J, with 16 bases between the two ends. The CDR3 loop is CASSSPMEESTDTQYF. In DNA form, the CDR3 reads TGTGCCAGCAGCTCCCCGATGGAGGAGAGCACAGATACGCAGTATTTT.

The chain carries TRBV7-9 and TRBJ2-1, with D unclear. The CDR3 has 13 residues. The V gene's germline CDR1 is SEHNR and CDR2 FQNEAQ (reference sequence). Trimming removed 5 bases at V and 6 bases at J, with 11 bases between. The CDR3 region is CASSHVASNEQFF. CDR3 DNA: TGTGCCAGCAGCCACGTGGCGAGCAATGAGCAGTTCTTC.

The V gene is TRBV27, the J gene TRBJ2-2; D is perhaps TRBD1 (7 bases). The CDR3 covers 14 residues. CDR1 and CDR2 from the germline V gene are MNHEY and SMNVEV (reference sequence). The V gene lost 5 bases and the J gene lost 4 bases, with 11 bases spanning the gap. The DNA for the CDR3 is TGTGCCAGCAGTAACAGGGGAGGCACCGGGGAGCTGTTTTTT. Translated, it gives CASSNRGGTGELFF.

The V and J genes are TRBV6-4 and TRBJ2-3; 10 bases fit TRBD2. The CDR3 has 15 residues. Per germline, CDR1 MRHNA and CDR2 SNTAGT. Unmatched junction bases numbered 4, after V lost 5 bases and J lost 2 bases. This CDR3 is CASSRTSGATDTQYF. As DNA, the CDR3 is TGTGCCAGCAGTAGGACTAGCGGAGCCACAGATACGCAGTATTTT.

This clonotype was found a few times. As DNA, the CDR3 is TGTGCCAGCAGCCAAAAAGACAGGAACACCGGGGAGCTGTTTTTT. Translation: CASSQKDRNTGELFF. J is TRBJ2-2 and V is TRBV3-1; a weak D match, TRBD1 (5 bases). The CDR3 loop spans 15 amino acids. V shed 2 bases and J shed 1 base, with 8 bases lying between them. Germline V lookup: CDR1 LGHDT, CDR2 YNNKEL (reference sequence).

The chain couples TRBV24-1 to TRBJ2-2, with D perhaps being TRBD1 or TRBD2 (5 bases each). Germline-derived CDR1 and CDR2 are KGHDR and SFDVKD. Deletions cut 7 bases from V and 6 bases from J, with 14 bases between. The length of the CDR3 is 14 residues. CDR3 amino acids: CATRTTGPPGELFF. CDR3 DNA sequence: TGTGCCACCAGAACAACGGGACCTCCCGGGGAGCTGTTTTTT.

This clonotype has more than one count but fewer than ten. The chain joins TRBV7-9 to TRBJ2-5; 9 nucleotides align to TRBD2. Looked up from germline, CDR1 is SEHNR and CDR2 is FQNEAQ (reference sequence). CDR3 length: 15 amino acids. Trimming took 1 base from V and 2 from J; bases not matched to a gene: 2. For the CDR3, the DNA is TGTGCCAGCAGCTTAGTAGCGGGAGTTCAAGAGACCCAGTACTTC. Its translation is CASSLVAGVQETQYF.

This clonotype was detected a few times. DNA of the CDR3: TGTGCCAGCAGGGCCGGGGACAGGGGACGATTTAGTTCACCCCTCCACTTT. Translation gives CASRAGDRGRFSSPLHF. The chain links TRBV2 to TRBJ1-6, with 10 bases lining up with TRBD1. The CDR3 has 17 residues. The trim removed 6 bases at V and 9 bases at J, leaving 14 bases unmatched. Germline values: CDR1 SNHLY, CDR2 FYNNEI. The full variable domain, rest sourced from reference TRBV2 and TRBJ1-6, is EPEVTQTPSHQVTQMGQEVILRCVPISNHLYFYWYRQILGQKVEFLVSFYNNEISEKSEIFDDQFSVERPDGSNFTLKIRSTKLEDSAMYFCASRAGDRGRFSSPLHFGNGTRLTVT.

The chain's CDR3 is CASSLESAGGYNNEQFF. In DNA, the CDR3 is TGTGCCAGCAGCTTAGAGTCAGCGGGAGGTTATAACAATGAGCAGTTCTTC. V gene TRBV11-2 combines with J gene TRBJ2-1; 9 bases agree with TRBD2. Looked up from germline, CDR1 is SGHAT and CDR2 is FQNNGV. The length of the CDR3 is 17 residues. V dropped 0 bases and J dropped 5; count of bases not matched to a gene: 8.

This clonotype was seen more than once but under ten times. The chain is built from TRBV27 and TRBJ2-2; D is unresolved. Germline assignment: CDR1 MNHEY and CDR2 SMNVEV (reference sequence). V lost 0 bases and J 5 bases, leaving 7 bases between the germline ends. The CDR3 contains 14 residues. CDR3 amino acids: CASSLSLLTGELFF. CDR3 nucleotide sequence: TGTGCCAGCAGTTTATCCTTACTTACCGGGGAGCTGTTTTTT.

J is TRBJ1-1 and V is TRBV2; no clear D gene. The V gene lost 0 bases and the J gene lost 3 bases, with 14 bases spanning the gap. The CDR3 runs 16 residues. CDR1 and CDR2 from the germline V gene are SNHLY and FYNNEI. CDR3 sequence reads: CASSEAWTGWDTEAFF. The CDR3 DNA reads TGTGCCAGCAGTGAAGCGTGGACTGGGTGGGACACTGAAGCTTTCTTT.

This clonotype was found a few times. The chain couples TRBV4-1 to TRBJ1-4, with D maybe TRBD1 (5 bases). V was clipped by 1 base and J by 7 bases, with 13 bases between them. The length of the CDR3 is 15 residues. CDR1 is MGHRA and CDR2 is YSYEKL in the germline V gene. The CDR3 sequence is CASSQVAGLGEKLFF. The DNA for the CDR3 is TGCGCCAGCAGCCAAGTCGCGGGGCTTGGTGAAAAACTGTTTTTT.

This clonotype was observed a handful of times. The chain combines TRBV11-2 with TRBJ2-1; 10 bases map to TRBD2. V shed 0 bases and J 9 bases; nucleotides not matched to a gene: 11. The germline CDR1 and CDR2 sequences are SGHAT and FQNNGV. The CDR3 covers 17 residues. In nucleotides, the CDR3 is TGTGCCAGCAGCTTAGACCTAGCGGGAGTGCTCGGAGTTGAGCAGTTCTTC. Translated: CASSLDLAGVLGVEQFF.